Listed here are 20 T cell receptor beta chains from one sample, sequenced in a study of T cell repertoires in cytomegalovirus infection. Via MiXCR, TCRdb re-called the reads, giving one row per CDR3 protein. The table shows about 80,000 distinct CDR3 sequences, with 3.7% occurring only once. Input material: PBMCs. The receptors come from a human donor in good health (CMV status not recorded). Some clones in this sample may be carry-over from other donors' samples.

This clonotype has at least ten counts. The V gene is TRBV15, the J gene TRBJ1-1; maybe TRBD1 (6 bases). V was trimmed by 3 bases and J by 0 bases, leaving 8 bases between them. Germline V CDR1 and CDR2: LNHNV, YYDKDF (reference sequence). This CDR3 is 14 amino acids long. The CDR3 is CATSRDSMNTEAFF. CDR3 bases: TGTGCCACCAGCAGGGACAGTATGAACACTGAAGCTTTCTTT. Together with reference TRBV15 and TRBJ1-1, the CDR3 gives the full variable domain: DAMVIQNPRYQVTQFGKPVTLSCSQTLNHNVMYWYQQKSSQAPKLLFHYYDKDFNNEADTPDNFQSRRPNTSFCFLDIRSPGLGDTAMYLCATSRDSMNTEAFFGQGTRLTVV.

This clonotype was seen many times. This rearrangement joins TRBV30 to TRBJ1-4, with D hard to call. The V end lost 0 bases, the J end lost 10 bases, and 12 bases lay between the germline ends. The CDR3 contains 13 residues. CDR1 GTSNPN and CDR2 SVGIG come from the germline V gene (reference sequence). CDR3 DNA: TGTGCCTGGAGTGTATTAGAAGTTGGAAAACTGTTTTTT. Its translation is CAWSVLEVGKLFF.

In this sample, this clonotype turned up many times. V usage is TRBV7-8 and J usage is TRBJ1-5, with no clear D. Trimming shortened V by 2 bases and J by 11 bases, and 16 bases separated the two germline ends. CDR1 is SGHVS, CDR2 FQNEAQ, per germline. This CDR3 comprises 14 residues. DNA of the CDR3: TGTGCCAGCAGCTTATCGGGGTCGACCACGGCCCAGCATTTT. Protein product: CASSLSGSTTAQHF.

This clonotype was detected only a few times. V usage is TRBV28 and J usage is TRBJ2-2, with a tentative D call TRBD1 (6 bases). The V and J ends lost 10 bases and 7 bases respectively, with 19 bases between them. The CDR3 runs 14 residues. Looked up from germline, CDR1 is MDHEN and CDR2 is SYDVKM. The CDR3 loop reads CATTGRPRGGELFF. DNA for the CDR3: TGTGCCACCACTGGACGGCCCAGGGGCGGGGAGCTGTTTTTT.

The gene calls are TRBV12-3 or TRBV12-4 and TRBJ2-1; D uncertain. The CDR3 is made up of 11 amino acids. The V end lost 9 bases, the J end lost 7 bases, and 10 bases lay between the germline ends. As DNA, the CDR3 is TGTGCCAGTTTCCGGCTGAATGAGCAGTTCTTC. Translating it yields CASFRLNEQFF.

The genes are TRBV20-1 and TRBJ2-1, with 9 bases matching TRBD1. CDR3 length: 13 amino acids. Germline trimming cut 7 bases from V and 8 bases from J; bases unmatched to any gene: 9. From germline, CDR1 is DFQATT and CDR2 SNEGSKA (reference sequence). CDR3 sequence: CSEGQGGPYEQFF. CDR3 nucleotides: TGCAGTGAGGGACAGGGTGGGCCCTATGAGCAGTTCTTC.

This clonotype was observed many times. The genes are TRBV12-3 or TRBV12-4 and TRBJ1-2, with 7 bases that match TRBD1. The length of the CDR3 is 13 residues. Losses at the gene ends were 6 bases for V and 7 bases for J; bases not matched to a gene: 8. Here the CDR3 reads CASSPDRVIGYTF. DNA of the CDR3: TGTGCCAGCAGCCCCGACAGGGTAATTGGCTACACCTTC.

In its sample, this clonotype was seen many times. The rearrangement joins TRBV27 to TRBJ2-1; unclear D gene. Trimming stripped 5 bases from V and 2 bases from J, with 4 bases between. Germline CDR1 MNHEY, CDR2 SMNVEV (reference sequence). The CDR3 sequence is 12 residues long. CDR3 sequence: CASSRTYNEQFF. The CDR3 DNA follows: TGTGCCAGCAGTCGAACCTACAATGAGCAGTTCTTC.

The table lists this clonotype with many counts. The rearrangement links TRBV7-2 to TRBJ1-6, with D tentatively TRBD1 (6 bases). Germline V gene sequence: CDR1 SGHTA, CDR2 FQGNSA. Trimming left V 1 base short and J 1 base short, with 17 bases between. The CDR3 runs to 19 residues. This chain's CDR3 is CASSLGGGDTASYNSPLHF. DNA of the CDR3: TGTGCCAGCAGCTTAGGAGGGGGGGACACGGCATCCTATAATTCACCCCTCCACTTT.

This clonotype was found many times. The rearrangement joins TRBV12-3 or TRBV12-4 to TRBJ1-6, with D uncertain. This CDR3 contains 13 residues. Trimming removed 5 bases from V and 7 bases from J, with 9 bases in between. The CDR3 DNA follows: TGTGCCAGCAGTCCTCAGATGAATTCACCCCTCCACTTT. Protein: CASSPQMNSPLHF.

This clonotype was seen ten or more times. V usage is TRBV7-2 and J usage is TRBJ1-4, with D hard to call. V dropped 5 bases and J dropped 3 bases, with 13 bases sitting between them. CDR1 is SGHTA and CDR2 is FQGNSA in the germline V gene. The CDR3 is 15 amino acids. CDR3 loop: CASSVGRVPNEKLFF. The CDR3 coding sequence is TGTGCCAGCAGCGTAGGACGAGTGCCTAATGAAAAACTGTTTTTT. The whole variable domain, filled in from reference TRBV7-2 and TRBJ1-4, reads GAGVSQSPSNKVTEKGKDVELRCDPISGHTALYWYRQSLGQGLEFLIYFQGNSAPDKSGLPSDRFSAERTGGSVSTLTIQRTQQEDSAVYLCASSVGRVPNEKLFFGSGTQLSVL.

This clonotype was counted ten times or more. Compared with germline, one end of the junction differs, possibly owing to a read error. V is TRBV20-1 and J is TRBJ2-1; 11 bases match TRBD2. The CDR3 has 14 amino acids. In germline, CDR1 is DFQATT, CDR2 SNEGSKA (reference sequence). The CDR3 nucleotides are TGCAGTGCCAGAGGGACTAGCGGACACAATGAGCAGTTCTTC. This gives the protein CSARGTSGHNEQFF.

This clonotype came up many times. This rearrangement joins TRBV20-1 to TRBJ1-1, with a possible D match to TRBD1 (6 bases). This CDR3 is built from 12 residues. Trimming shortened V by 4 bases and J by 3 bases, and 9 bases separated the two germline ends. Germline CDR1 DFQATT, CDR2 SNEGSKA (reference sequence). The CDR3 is CSAKRGDTEAFF. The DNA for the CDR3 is TGCAGTGCTAAAAGGGGGGACACTGAAGCTTTCTTT.

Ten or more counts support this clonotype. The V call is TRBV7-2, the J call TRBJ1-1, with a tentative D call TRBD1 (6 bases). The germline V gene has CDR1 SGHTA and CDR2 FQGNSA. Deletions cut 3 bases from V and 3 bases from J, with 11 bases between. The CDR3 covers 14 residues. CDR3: CASSFMGADTEAFF. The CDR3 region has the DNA TGTGCCAGCAGCTTTATGGGGGCTGACACTGAAGCTTTCTTT.

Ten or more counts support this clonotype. This CDR3 reads CASSSSFSYGYTF. CDR3 bases: TGTGCCAGCAGTTCCAGTTTCTCCTATGGCTACACCTTC. The chain recombines TRBV6-2 or TRBV6-3 with TRBJ1-2; unclear D gene. V lost 4 bases and J 4 bases, leaving 10 bases between the germline ends. The CDR3 runs to 13 residues. The germline V gene has CDR1 MNHEY and CDR2 SVGEGT.

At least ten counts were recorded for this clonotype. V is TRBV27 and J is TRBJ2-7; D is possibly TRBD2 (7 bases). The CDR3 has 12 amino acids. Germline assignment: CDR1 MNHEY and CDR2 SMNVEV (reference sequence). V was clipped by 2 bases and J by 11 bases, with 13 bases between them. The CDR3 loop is CASSLGGGREYF. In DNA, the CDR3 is TGTGCCAGCAGTTTAGGGGGGGGCCGGGAGTACTTC.

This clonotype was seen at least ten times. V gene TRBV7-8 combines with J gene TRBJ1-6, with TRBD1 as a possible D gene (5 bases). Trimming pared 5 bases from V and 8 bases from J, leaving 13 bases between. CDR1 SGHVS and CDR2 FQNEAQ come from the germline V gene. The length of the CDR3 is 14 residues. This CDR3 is CASSTGTPDSPLHF. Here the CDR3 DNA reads TGTGCCAGCAGCACCGGGACCCCGGATTCACCCCTCCACTTT. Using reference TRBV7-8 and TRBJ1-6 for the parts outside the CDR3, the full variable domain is GAGVSQSPRYKVAKRGQDVALRCDPISGHVSLFWYQQALGQGPEFLTYFQNEAQLDKSGLPSDRFFAERPEGSVSTLKIQRTQQEDSAVYLCASSTGTPDSPLHFGNGTRLTVT.

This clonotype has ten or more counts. DNA for the CDR3: TGTGCCAGCAGCTCTGCGTGGACAGGGATGTTTGGGGCCAACGTCCTGACTTTC. Encoded protein: CASSSAWTGMFGANVLTF. The chain recombines TRBV7-2 with TRBJ2-6, with TRBD1 identical over 8 bases. There are 18 residues in the CDR3. Germline V CDR1 and CDR2: SGHTA, FQGNSA. Unmatched junction bases numbered 11, after V lost 4 bases and J lost 3 bases.

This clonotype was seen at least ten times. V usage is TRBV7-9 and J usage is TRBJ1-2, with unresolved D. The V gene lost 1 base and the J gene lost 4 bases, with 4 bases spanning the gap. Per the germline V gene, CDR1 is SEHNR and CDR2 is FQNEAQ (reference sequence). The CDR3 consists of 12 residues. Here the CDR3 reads CASSLESYGYTF. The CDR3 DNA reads TGTGCCAGCAGCTTAGAGTCCTATGGCTACACCTTC.

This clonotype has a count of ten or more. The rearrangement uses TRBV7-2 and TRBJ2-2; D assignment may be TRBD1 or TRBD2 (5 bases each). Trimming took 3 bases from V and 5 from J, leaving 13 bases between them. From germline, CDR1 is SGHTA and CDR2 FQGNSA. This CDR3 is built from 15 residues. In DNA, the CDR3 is TGTGCCAGCAGCTTCCGGGACGCACGGACCGGGGAGCTGTTTTTT. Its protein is CASSFRDARTGELFF.